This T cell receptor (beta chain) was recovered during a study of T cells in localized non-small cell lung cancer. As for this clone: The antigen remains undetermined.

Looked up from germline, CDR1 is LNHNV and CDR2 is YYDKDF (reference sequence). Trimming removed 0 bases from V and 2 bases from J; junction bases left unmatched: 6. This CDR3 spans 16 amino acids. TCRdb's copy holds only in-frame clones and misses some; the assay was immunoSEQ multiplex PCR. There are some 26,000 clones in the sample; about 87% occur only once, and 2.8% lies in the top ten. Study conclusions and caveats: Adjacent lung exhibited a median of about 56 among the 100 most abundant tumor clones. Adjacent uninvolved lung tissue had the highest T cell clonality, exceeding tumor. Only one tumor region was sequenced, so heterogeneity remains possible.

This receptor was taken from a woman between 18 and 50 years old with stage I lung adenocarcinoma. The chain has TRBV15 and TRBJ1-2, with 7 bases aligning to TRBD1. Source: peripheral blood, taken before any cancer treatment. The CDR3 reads CATSRDLWGQNYGYTF. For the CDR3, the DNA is TGTGCCACCAGCAGAGATTTATGGGGACAGAACTATGGCTACACCTTC.